This TCR beta chain was identified during a study of blood T cell repertoires in COVID-19. Per the authors' pipeline: The authors estimated nucleated cell counts from reference gene primer amplification. The data were produced by immunoSEQ multiplex PCR, yet TCRdb's version contains in-frame clones alone and is incomplete. V and J calls and clone size are given by that table; D and trimming were obtained from the DNA. The profile covers around 140,000 clones, with 75% to 80% appearing a single time and about 9.4% taken by the ten largest. The receptor was isolated from a woman in her fifties or sixties with active or convalescent COVID-19. Sequenced: peripheral blood.

The CDR3 region is CASGSLNTGELFF. DNA for the CDR3: TGTGCCAGCGGTAGCCTGAACACCGGGGAGCTGTTTTTT. The rearrangement uses TRBV6-5 and TRBJ2-2; D not certain. Germline CDR1 and CDR2: MNHEY and SVGAGI. The CDR3 sequence is 13 residues long. The V and J ends lost 8 bases and 1 base respectively, with 8 bases between them.